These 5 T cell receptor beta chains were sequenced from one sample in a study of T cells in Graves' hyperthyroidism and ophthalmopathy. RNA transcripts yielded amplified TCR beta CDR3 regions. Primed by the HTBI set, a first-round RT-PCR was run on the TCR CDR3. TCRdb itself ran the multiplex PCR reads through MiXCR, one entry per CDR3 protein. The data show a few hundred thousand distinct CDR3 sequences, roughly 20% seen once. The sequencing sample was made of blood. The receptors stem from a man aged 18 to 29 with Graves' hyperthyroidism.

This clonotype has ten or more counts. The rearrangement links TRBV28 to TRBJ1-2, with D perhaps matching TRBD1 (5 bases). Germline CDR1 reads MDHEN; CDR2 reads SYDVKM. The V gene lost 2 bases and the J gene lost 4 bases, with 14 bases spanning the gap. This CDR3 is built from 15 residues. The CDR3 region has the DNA TGTGCCAGCAGTTTAGGGGGACTGGCGAGCTATGGCTACACCTTC. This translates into CASSLGGLASYGYTF.

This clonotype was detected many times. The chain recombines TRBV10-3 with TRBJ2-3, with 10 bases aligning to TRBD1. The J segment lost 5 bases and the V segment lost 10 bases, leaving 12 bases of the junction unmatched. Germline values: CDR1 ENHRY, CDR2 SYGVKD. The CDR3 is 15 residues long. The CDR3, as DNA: TGTGCCACCAAGATCCGGGACAGGGGCGTAGATACGCAGTATTTT. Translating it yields CATKIRDRGVDTQYF.

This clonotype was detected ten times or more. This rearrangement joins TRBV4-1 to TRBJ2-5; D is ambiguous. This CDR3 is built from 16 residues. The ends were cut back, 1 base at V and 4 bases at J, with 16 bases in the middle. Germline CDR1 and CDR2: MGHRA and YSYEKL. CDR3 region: CASSQGYGVTIETQYF. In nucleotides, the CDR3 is TGCGCCAGCAGCCAAGGGTATGGGGTCACGATAGAGACCCAGTACTTC.

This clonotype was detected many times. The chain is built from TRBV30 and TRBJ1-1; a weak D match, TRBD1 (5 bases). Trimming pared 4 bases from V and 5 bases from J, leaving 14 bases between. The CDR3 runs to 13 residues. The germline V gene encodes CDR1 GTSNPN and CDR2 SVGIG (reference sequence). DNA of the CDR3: TGTGCCTGGAACCCCGGGGCAAGGACTGAAGCTTTCTTT. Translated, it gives CAWNPGARTEAFF.

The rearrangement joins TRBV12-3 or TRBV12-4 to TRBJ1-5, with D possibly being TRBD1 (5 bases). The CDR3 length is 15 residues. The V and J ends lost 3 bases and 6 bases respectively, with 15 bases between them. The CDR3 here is CASSFGGGGGQPQHF. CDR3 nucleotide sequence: TGTGCCAGCAGTTTTGGGGGAGGTGGTGGTCAGCCCCAGCATTTT.